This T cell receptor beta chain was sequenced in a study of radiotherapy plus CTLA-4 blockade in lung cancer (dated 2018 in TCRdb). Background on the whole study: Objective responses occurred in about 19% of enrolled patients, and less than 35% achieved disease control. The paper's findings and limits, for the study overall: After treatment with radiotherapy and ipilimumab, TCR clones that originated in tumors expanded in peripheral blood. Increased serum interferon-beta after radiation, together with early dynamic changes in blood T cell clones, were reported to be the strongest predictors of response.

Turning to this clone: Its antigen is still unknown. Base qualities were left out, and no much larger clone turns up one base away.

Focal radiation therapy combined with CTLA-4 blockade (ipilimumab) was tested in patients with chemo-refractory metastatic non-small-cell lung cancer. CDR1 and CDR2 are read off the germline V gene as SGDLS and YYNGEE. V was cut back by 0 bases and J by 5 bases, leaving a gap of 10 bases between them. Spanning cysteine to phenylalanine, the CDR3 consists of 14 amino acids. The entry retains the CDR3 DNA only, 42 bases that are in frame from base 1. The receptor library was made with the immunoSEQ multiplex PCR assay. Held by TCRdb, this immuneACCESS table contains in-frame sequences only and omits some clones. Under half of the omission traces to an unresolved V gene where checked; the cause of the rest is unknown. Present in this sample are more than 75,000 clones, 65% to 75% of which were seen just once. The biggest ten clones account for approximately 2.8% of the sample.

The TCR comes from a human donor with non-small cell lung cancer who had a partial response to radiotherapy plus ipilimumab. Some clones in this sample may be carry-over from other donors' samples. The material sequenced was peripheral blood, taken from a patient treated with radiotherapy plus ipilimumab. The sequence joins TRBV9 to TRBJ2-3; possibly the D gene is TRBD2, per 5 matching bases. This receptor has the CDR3 CASSVVPGRDTQYF. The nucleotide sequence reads TGTGCCAGCAGCGTAGTCCCGGGGAGAGATACGCAGTATTTT.